What follows are 7 T cell receptor beta chains derived from one specimen sequenced in a study of blood T cells in healthy people across ages. Through a sample-barcoded 5' primer and a J-beta primer mix, a second PCR was run for roughly 6 to 12 cycles. TCRdb reanalysed the 5' RACE reads using MiXCR and keeps one entry per CDR3 protein. This table has about 1.8 million distinct CDR3 sequences, 40% to 55% appearing once. Sequenced input: blood. The receptors here all came from a woman in her forties in good health.

This clonotype was picked up a small number of times. This sequence joins TRBV5-1 and TRBJ2-3; D possibly uses TRBD1 or TRBD2 (6 bases each). V lost 3 bases and J lost 2, with 13 bases in between. The CDR3 runs to 15 residues. Germline CDR1 reads SGHRS; CDR2 reads YFSETQ. The CDR3 reads CASSWSGAITDTQYF. CDR3 nucleotide sequence: TGCGCCAGCAGCTGGTCGGGGGCTATCACAGATACGCAGTATTTT.

CDR3: CSVEEGQAGEYF. The CDR3 DNA reads TGCAGCGTTGAAGAAGGACAGGCTGGGGAGTACTTC. This chain connects TRBV29-1 to TRBJ2-7, with 7 positions matching TRBD1. Germline V gene sequence: CDR1 SQVTM, CDR2 ANQGSEA. This CDR3 is 12 amino acids long. The V gene end was trimmed by 0 bases and the J gene end by 11 bases; junction bases not matched to a gene: 7.

The CDR3 DNA follows: TGTGCCAGCAGTTCCGGACAGGTTAAGCAGTATTTT. Residues: CASSSGQVKQYF. The chain uses TRBV6-6 and TRBJ2-3; TRBD1 agrees at 7 bases. V gave up 4 bases and J gave up 11 bases; unmatched junction bases: 6. The CDR3 length is 12 residues. Germline-derived CDR1 and CDR2 are MNHNY and SVGAGI (reference sequence).

In this sample, this clonotype turned up a few times. This chain connects TRBV20-1 to TRBJ1-1; no reliable D call. Germline V gene sequence: CDR1 DFQATT, CDR2 SNEGSKA (reference sequence). V was cut by 6 bases and J by 1 base, with 9 bases left in between. The CDR3 spans 12 residues. The CDR3 protein is CSASPGNTEAFF. The CDR3 bases are TGCAGTGCCAGTCCAGGGAACACTGAAGCTTTCTTT.

The chain has TRBV27 and TRBJ2-1; TRBD2 agrees at 11 bases. Germline V gene sequence: CDR1 MNHEY, CDR2 SMNVEV (reference sequence). The CDR3 extends over 16 amino acids. With 5 bases clipped from V and 0 bases from J, the junction kept 3 bases outside the gene matches. The CDR3 nucleotides are TGTGCCAGCAGTGCTGGGACTAGCGGCTCCTACAATGAGCAGTTCTTC. Translation gives CASSAGTSGSYNEQFF.

This clonotype was observed a few times. V gene TRBV10-2 combines with J gene TRBJ2-4; 8 bases fit TRBD1. Near its end, the DNA agrees better with TRBJ2-7, so the J call may be wrong. This CDR3 is 15 amino acids long. Germline V lookup: CDR1 WSHSY, CDR2 SAAADI. DNA of the CDR3: TGCGCCAGCAGTGGGTTAGACAGGGGTTCCTACGAGCAGTACTTC. Amino acid sequence: CASSGLDRGSYEQYF.

This clonotype turned up a few times. The rearrangement links TRBV7-2 to TRBJ2-1; D is unclear. This CDR3 contains 17 residues. V lost 0 bases to trimming and J lost 12 bases, with 24 bases between them. Germline CDR1 is SGHTA and CDR2 is FQGNSA. The CDR3 sequence is CASSLAALQNGGVRQFF. CDR3 DNA sequence: TGTGCCAGCAGCTTAGCAGCCCTACAAAATGGTGGGGTCAGGCAGTTCTTC.